This note documents a single TCR beta chain sequence. Its specificity is unknown. The germline gives CDR1 KGHSH, CDR2 LQKENI. V lost 0 bases, J lost 4 bases, and 2 bases stayed unmatched. This CDR3 is 15 amino acids long. Peripheral blood genomic DNA, not sorted cells or RNA, was the template. The data belong to a study of T cell repertoires in aging, cancer and after chemotherapy. Background on the study: Healthy donor repertoires were recorded over several months to years and showed clear clonal overlap. Study-wide points: Compared with age-matched healthy donors, untreated hematological or solid cancer patients showed higher blood TCR clonality. In each cancer cohort, median generation probability increased across chemotherapy, suggesting thymic output rebounded.

Rearranged V-D-J TRB sequences were amplified with a mixed TRB-A/B primer pool. Via MiXCR, TCRdb re-called the multiplex PCR reads, giving one row per CDR3 protein. The sample includes 9,000 or so distinct CDR3 sequences, roughly 36% of them seen just once. V is TRBV18 and J is TRBJ2-7; 11 bases fit TRBD2. This receptor was obtained from a human donor in good health. The sequenced sample consisted of blood. In nucleotides, the CDR3 is TGTGCCAGCTCACCACCACTAGCGGGAGAATACGAGCAGTACTTC. Translated: CASSPPLAGEYEQYF.